A single sample is the source of the 29 T cell receptor beta chains below, sequenced in a study of siplizumab effects on memory and regulatory T cells. Profiling relied on immunoSEQ multiplex PCR, and the TCRdb table lists in-frame clones only, not all of them. The data hold some 96,000 clones, with about nine tenths observed a single time. Sequencing was done on a sample of CD4+ T cells sorted from blood. These receptors all come from a human donor in good health.

The genes are TRBV29-1 and TRBJ1-2; possible D gene TRBD1, 5 bases. Germline V lookup: CDR1 SQVTM, CDR2 ANQGSEA. V lost 7 bases, J lost 3 bases, and 15 bases lay in between. The CDR3 contains 13 residues. For the CDR3, the DNA is TGCAGCGCAGGAGGGGCTTGGGACTATGGCTACACCTTC. Translation gives CSAGGAWDYGYTF.

The chain joins TRBV7-2 to TRBJ2-3; either TRBD1 or TRBD2 may fit D (5 bases each). The germline gives CDR1 SGHTA, CDR2 FQGNSA. The CDR3 loop spans 15 amino acids. The V end lost 0 bases, the J end lost 0 bases, and 7 bases lay between the germline ends. The CDR3 is CASSLAGVSTDTQYF. The CDR3 coding sequence is TGTGCCAGCAGCTTAGCGGGGGTTAGCACAGATACGCAGTATTTT. The variable domain in full, with the rest retrieved from reference TRBV7-2 and TRBJ2-3, is GAGVSQSPSNKVTEKGKDVELRCDPISGHTALYWYRQSLGQGLEFLIYFQGNSAPDKSGLPSDRFSAERTGGSVSTLTIQRTQQEDSAVYLCASSLAGVSTDTQYFGPGTRLTVL.

This rearrangement joins TRBV5-1 to TRBJ2-7; D tentatively fits TRBD1 or TRBD2 (5 bases each). The CDR3 extends over 14 amino acids. The germline V gene has CDR1 SGHRS and CDR2 YFSETQ. Trimming removed 4 bases from V and 1 base from J, with 12 bases in between. Here the CDR3 DNA reads TGCGCCAGCAGCCCCGGGACGCTATCCTACGAGCAGTACTTC. Encoded protein: CASSPGTLSYEQYF.

The chain is built from TRBV4-3 and TRBJ2-5; 7 bases are shared with TRBD2. This CDR3 is built from 14 residues. With V trimmed by 3 bases and J by 4 bases, 5 bases remained unmatched. The germline V gene encodes CDR1 LGHNA and CDR2 YSLEER. CDR3 sequence (DNA): TGCGCCAGCAGCCACGGACTAGTGGGAGAGACCCAGTACTTC. Translating gives CASSHGLVGETQYF.

The V gene is TRBV14, the J gene TRBJ2-7; 10 bases align to TRBD1. This CDR3 has 12 amino acids. Germline assignment: CDR1 SGHDN and CDR2 FVKESK. V dropped 6 bases and J dropped 6; count of bases not matched to a gene: 2. CDR3 DNA: TGTGCCAGCAGAGGGACAGGGGCCGAGCAGTACTTC. Translation gives CASRGTGAEQYF.

The chain is built from TRBV7-3 and TRBJ1-3; D is uncertain. The germline CDR1 and CDR2 sequences are SGHTA and FQGTGA. V dropped 2 bases and J dropped 0 bases, with 8 bases sitting between them. CDR3 length: 15 amino acids. The DNA of the CDR3 is TGTGCCAGCAGCTTATCTGGCGTCTCTGGAAACACCATATATTTT. Its translation is CASSLSGVSGNTIYF.

The CDR3 DNA sequence: TGTGCCAGCAGTTTGTATCGCTCTGGAAACACCATATATTTT. Its translation is CASSLYRSGNTIYF. The rearrangement joins TRBV28 to TRBJ1-3; D is unclear. Trimming took off 3 bases at V and 0 bases at J, with 6 bases between the two ends. The CDR3 covers 14 residues. Germline CDR1 is MDHEN and CDR2 is SYDVKM.

The rearrangement links TRBV9 to TRBJ1-4, with 10 bases that match TRBD1. CDR1 is SGDLS and CDR2 is YYNGEE in the germline V gene. CDR3 length equals 15 residues. Germline trimming cut 0 bases from V and 10 bases from J; bases unmatched to any gene: 6. CDR3 sequence (DNA): TGTGCCAGCAGCGTAGTCGCGACAGGGGGCGGAAAACTGTTTTTT. It specifies CASSVVATGGGKLFF.

Only one count was recorded for this clone. The J gene is TRBJ2-1, the V gene TRBV10-1; D is uncertain. The germline V gene has CDR1 WNHNN and CDR2 SYGVQD (reference sequence). Trimming left V 8 bases short and J 0 bases short, with 8 bases between. The CDR3 loop spans 13 amino acids. The CDR3 bases are TGCGCCAGCCTAGTGAGCTCCTACAATGAGCAGTTCTTC. Translation gives CASLVSSYNEQFF.

This clone was detected only once. The rearrangement joins TRBV2 to TRBJ2-7, with TRBD2 as a possible D gene (5 bases). Germline V CDR1 and CDR2: SNHLY, FYNNEI. Trimming removed 5 bases from V and 0 bases from J, with 14 bases in between. The CDR3 sequence is 15 residues long. The DNA of the CDR3 is TGTGCCAGCAGTCAGGACTCATACCTCTCCTACGAGCAGTACTTC. It encodes CASSQDSYLSYEQYF.

The genes are TRBV7-3 and TRBJ2-3; TRBD2 matches 12 bases. Germline CDR1 SGHTA, CDR2 FQGTGA. V gave up 3 bases and J gave up 3 bases; unmatched junction bases: 4. CDR3 size: 16 residues. CDR3 region: CASSLRTSGDTDTQYF. In DNA form, the CDR3 reads TGTGCCAGCAGCTTGAGGACTAGCGGGGATACAGATACGCAGTATTTT.

A few counts support this clone. In DNA form, the CDR3 reads TGTGCCAGTAGTATCGCGGTCTCTGGAAACACCATATATTTT. This encodes CASSIAVSGNTIYF. The rearrangement links TRBV19 to TRBJ1-3; D is undetermined. Germline V CDR1 and CDR2: LNHDA, SQIVND (reference sequence). The germline V and J ends were trimmed by 3 bases and 0 bases, with 6 bases remaining between them. This CDR3 region has 14 residues.

This clone was counted only a few times. The chain carries TRBV18 and TRBJ1-1; D is perhaps TRBD1 (5 bases). The CDR3 length is 14 residues. Trimming shortened V by 6 bases and J by 6 bases, and 17 bases separated the two germline ends. Germline CDR1 reads KGHSH; CDR2 reads LQKENI. CDR3 sequence: CASSRQTIPAEAFF. Written as DNA, the CDR3 is TGTGCCAGCTCCAGACAGACTATCCCCGCTGAAGCTTTCTTT.

V is TRBV18 and J is TRBJ2-3; maybe TRBD1 (6 bases). The germline V and J ends were trimmed by 0 bases and 3 bases, with 16 bases remaining between them. Per the germline V gene, CDR1 is KGHSH and CDR2 is LQKENI. The CDR3 length is 17 residues. The CDR3 reads CASSPPPRAGVTDTQYF. As DNA, the CDR3 is TGTGCCAGCTCACCACCCCCGCGAGCAGGGGTGACAGATACGCAGTATTTT.

This sequence joins TRBV11-2 and TRBJ1-4; D gene uncertain. CDR3 length: 13 residues. CDR1 is SGHAT, CDR2 FQNNGV, per germline. V shed 1 base and J shed 3 bases, with 3 bases lying between them. For the CDR3, the DNA is TGTGCCAGCAGCTTAGGTGCTAATGAAAAACTGTTTTTT. Translating it yields CASSLGANEKLFF.

In this sample, this clone turned up a few times. This sequence joins TRBV6-6 and TRBJ1-1, with D unclear. The germline CDR1 and CDR2 sequences are MNHNY and SVGAGI (reference sequence). The CDR3 extends over 12 amino acids. V shed 1 base and J shed 4 bases, with 4 bases lying between them. The CDR3 protein is CASSYWATEAFF. As DNA, the CDR3 is TGTGCCAGCAGTTACTGGGCCACTGAAGCTTTCTTT.

This chain links TRBV6-5 with TRBJ2-7; tentative D call: TRBD2 (5 bases). Trimming pared 6 bases from V and 10 bases from J, leaving 13 bases between. Germline V gene sequence: CDR1 MNHEY, CDR2 SVGAGI. CDR3 size: 11 residues. The CDR3 DNA reads TGTGCCAGCAGCCTCGGACTGAATCAGTACTTC. This encodes CASSLGLNQYF.

V is TRBV7-2 and J is TRBJ2-3, with 7 positions matching TRBD2. This CDR3 region has 15 residues. Germline CDR1 is SGHTA and CDR2 is FQGNSA. Trimming at V came to 1 base and at J to 8 bases, leaving 9 bases not matched to a gene. DNA of the CDR3: TGTGCCAGCAGCTTAGATGGGGGGAGGGAAAGTACGCAGTATTTT. It codes for CASSLDGGRESTQYF.

The V and J genes are TRBV15 and TRBJ2-7, with 8 bases aligning to TRBD1. Germline lookup yields CDR1 LNHNV and CDR2 YYDKDF (reference sequence). J lost 5 bases, V lost 1 base, and 7 bases had no gene match. This CDR3 comprises 15 residues. DNA for the CDR3: TGTGCCACCAGCAGAGTAGGACAGGGTTTCCACGAGCAGTACTTC. Encoded protein: CATSRVGQGFHEQYF.

V gene TRBV28 combines with J gene TRBJ2-6; 7 nucleotides align to TRBD1. The junction had 4 bases not matched to a gene; V was cut back by 3 bases and J by 2 bases. In germline, CDR1 is MDHEN, CDR2 SYDVKM. The CDR3 extends over 16 amino acids. CDR3 in amino acids: CASSFPQGAGANVLTF. The CDR3 DNA reads as TGTGCCAGCAGTTTCCCCCAGGGGGCTGGGGCCAACGTCCTGACTTTC.

The chain uses TRBV7-9 and TRBJ1-1; no reliable D call. The CDR3 runs 14 residues. Germline lookup yields CDR1 SEHNR and CDR2 FQNEAQ (reference sequence). The V and J ends lost 5 bases and 2 bases respectively, with 12 bases between them. CDR3 sequence (DNA): TGTGCCAGCAGCCCCGGGAGCCGAAACACTGAAGCTTTCTTT. This encodes CASSPGSRNTEAFF.

The CDR3 loop is CASSPTPGSGGGDTQYF. The CDR3 DNA is TGTGCCAGCTCTCCCACCCCGGGTAGCGGGGGCGGGGATACGCAGTATTTT. The chain couples TRBV18 to TRBJ2-3; TRBD2 aligns across 9 bases. The junction had 16 bases not matched to a gene; V was cut back by 6 bases and J by 6 bases. Germline V gives CDR1 KGHSH, CDR2 LQKENI. The CDR3 spans 17 residues.

The rearrangement links TRBV12-5 to TRBJ1-5, with D possibly being TRBD1 (5 bases). The germline gives CDR1 LGHNT, CDR2 FRNRAP. This CDR3 has 14 residues. The V end was cut by 6 bases, the J end by 7 bases, with 16 bases between. The CDR3 sequence: CASGGPGLGQPQHF. The CDR3 coding sequence is TGTGCTAGTGGGGGGCCCGGGTTGGGACAGCCCCAGCATTTT.

The V and J genes are TRBV6-5 and TRBJ2-7; 8 bases agree with TRBD1. The CDR3 totals 15 residues. Per germline, CDR1 MNHEY and CDR2 SVGAGI. V lost 6 bases and J lost 1; bases outside the gene matches: 8. The DNA of the CDR3 is TGTGCCAGCAGACCCGGACAGGGCGGATCCTACGAGCAGTACTTC. This sequence encodes CASRPGQGGSYEQYF.

This chain connects TRBV5-1 to TRBJ1-1; D not certain. Between the trimmed V and J ends, which lost 2 bases and 3 bases, there was a span of 8 bases. This CDR3 region has 13 residues. From germline, CDR1 is SGHRS and CDR2 YFSETQ. The CDR3 sequence is CASSFEPDTEAFF. The CDR3 coding sequence is TGCGCCAGCAGCTTTGAGCCAGACACTGAAGCTTTCTTT. Together with reference TRBV5-1 and TRBJ1-1, the CDR3 gives the full variable domain: KAGVTQTPRYLIKTRGQQVTLSCSPISGHRSVSWYQQTPGQGLQFLFEYFSETQRNKGNFPGRFSGRQFSNSRSEMNVSTLELGDSALYLCASSFEPDTEAFFGQGTRLTVV.

DNA for the CDR3: TGTGCCAGCAGCGCACCGGGGGTCAGGGAGCAGTACTTC. Translation: CASSAPGVREQYF. The chain carries TRBV7-2 and TRBJ2-7; D perhaps matches TRBD2 (6 bases). Trimming took off 5 bases at V and 7 bases at J, with 15 bases between the two ends. The V gene's germline CDR1 is SGHTA and CDR2 FQGNSA. The CDR3 runs to 13 residues.

The chain has TRBV5-1 and TRBJ2-1; weak D call: TRBD2 (5 bases). The CDR3 is 13 amino acids. Trimming removed 4 bases from V and 9 bases from J, with 14 bases in between. Germline CDR1 and CDR2: SGHRS and YFSETQ. CDR3 loop: CASSPLKGSEQFF. The CDR3 nucleotides read TGCGCCAGCAGCCCGTTGAAAGGGAGTGAGCAGTTCTTC.

V gene TRBV7-9 combines with J gene TRBJ2-7; the D gene is possibly TRBD2 (7 bases). Trimming removed 4 bases from V and 6 bases from J, with 25 bases in between. The germline gives CDR1 SEHNR, CDR2 FQNEAQ (reference sequence). The CDR3 runs 17 residues. The CDR3 sequence is CASSSMGGLGPSGEQYF. DNA for the CDR3: TGTGCCAGCAGCTCAATGGGGGGGCTGGGCCCCTCGGGCGAGCAGTACTTC. The variable domain in full, completed from reference TRBV7-9 and TRBJ2-7, reads DTGVSQNPRHKITKRGQNVTFRCDPISEHNRLYWYRQTLGQGPEFLTYFQNEAQLEKSRLLSDRFSAERPKGSFSTLEIQRTEQGDSAMYLCASSSMGGLGPSGEQYFGPGTRLTVT.

The rearrangement links TRBV19 to TRBJ2-5; 7 bases are a match to TRBD1. CDR3 length equals 15 residues. Germline CDR1 reads LNHDA; CDR2 reads SQIVND (reference sequence). The V and J ends lost 3 bases and 5 bases, in that order; junction bases with no gene match: 9. This CDR3 reads CASSMWGDRDETQYF. The CDR3 bases are TGTGCCAGTAGTATGTGGGGCGACAGGGATGAGACCCAGTACTTC.